The clone carrying this T cell receptor (delta chain) is medium-sized in the sample. This entry is derived from a study of gamma-delta chains in newborns, infants, children. For the study at large: Microbial exposure reportedly drives polyclonal innate γδ T cell expansion after birth.

TCRdb made new clone calls on the reads using CATT. The table has about 4,200 delta-chain clones, approximately 15% seen once. Germline V lookup: CDR1 GEAIGNYY, CDR2 EKD. This CDR3 has 17 amino acids. Trimming cost V 0 bases and J 1 base; bases outside gene matches: 9. The clonotype originates from a child who was a newborn, infant or young child, either healthy, febrile or measles-vaccinated (not recorded which). This chain connects TRDV2 to TRDJ1; TRDD3 matches at 8 bases. The source material was blood. The CDR3 protein is CACDTVLGAPSTDKLIF. DNA for the CDR3: TGTGCCTGTGACACCGTACTGGGGGCCCCTTCCACCGATAAACTCATCTTT.